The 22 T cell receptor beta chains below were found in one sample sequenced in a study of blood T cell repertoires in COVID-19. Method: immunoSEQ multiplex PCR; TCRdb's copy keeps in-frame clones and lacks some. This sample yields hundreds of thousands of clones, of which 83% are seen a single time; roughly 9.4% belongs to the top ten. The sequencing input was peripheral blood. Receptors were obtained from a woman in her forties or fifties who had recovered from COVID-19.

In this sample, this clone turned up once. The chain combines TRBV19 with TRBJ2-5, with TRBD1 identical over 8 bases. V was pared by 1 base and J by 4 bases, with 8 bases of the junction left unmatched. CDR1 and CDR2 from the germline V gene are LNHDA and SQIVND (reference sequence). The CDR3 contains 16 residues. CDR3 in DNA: TGTGCCAGTAGTATAGCCCAGGGGGCGGCGGGAGAGACCCAGTACTTC. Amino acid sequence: CASSIAQGAAGETQYF.

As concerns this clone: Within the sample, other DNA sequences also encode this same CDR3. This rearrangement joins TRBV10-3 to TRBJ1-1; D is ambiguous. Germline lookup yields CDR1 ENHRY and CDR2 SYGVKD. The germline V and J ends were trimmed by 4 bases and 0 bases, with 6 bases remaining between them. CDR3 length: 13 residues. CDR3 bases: TGTGCCATCAGTGCGGGGTTGAACACTGAAGCTTTCTTT. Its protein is CAISAGLNTEAFF.

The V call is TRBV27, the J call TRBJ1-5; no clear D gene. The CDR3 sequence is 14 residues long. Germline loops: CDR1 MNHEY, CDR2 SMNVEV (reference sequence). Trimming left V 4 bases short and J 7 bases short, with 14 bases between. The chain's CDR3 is CASSWLGADQPQHF. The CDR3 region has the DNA TGTGCCAGCAGTTGGTTGGGAGCGGACCAGCCCCAGCATTTT.

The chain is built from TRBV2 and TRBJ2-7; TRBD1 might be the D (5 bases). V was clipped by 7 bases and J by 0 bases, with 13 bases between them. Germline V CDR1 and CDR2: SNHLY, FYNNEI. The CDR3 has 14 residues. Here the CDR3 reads CASTPDSSSYEQYF. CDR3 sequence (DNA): TGTGCCAGCACTCCAGACAGCAGCTCCTACGAGCAGTACTTC.

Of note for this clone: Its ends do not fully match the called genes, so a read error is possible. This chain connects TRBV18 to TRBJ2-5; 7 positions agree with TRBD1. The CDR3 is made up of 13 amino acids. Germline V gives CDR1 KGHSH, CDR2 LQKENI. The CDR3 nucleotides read TGTGCCAGCTCAGGGGACAGCCAAGGGACCCAGTACTTC. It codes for CASSGDSQGTQYF.

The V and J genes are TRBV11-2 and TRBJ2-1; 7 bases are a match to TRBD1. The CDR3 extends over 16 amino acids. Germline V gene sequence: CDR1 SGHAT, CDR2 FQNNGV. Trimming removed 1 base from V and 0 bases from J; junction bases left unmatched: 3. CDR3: CASSLGWDSSYNEQFF. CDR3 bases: TGTGCCAGCAGCTTAGGATGGGACAGCTCCTACAATGAGCAGTTCTTC.

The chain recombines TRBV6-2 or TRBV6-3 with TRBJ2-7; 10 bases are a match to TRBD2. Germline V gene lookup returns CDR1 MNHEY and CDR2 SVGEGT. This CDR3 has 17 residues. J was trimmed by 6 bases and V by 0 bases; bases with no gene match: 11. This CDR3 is CASSYSSSLAGAGEQYF. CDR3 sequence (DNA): TGTGCCAGCAGTTACTCCTCAAGTCTAGCGGGAGCCGGCGAGCAGTACTTC.

The CDR3 nucleotides read TGTGCCAGCAGCCCGGGACAGGGGGCTAACTATGGCTACACCTTC. Translation gives CASSPGQGANYGYTF. This sequence joins TRBV27 and TRBJ1-2; 11 bases are shared with TRBD1. After removal of 6 bases from V and 0 bases from J, the junction contained 3 bases not matched to a gene. The length of the CDR3 is 15 residues. Germline V gene sequence: CDR1 MNHEY, CDR2 SMNVEV (reference sequence).

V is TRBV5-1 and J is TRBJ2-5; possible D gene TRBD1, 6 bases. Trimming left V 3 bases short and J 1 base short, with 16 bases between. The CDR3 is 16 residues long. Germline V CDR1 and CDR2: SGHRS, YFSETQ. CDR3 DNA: TGCGCCAGCAGCTCCCCGACAGGTGACGGCCAAGAGACCCAGTACTTC. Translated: CASSSPTGDGQETQYF.

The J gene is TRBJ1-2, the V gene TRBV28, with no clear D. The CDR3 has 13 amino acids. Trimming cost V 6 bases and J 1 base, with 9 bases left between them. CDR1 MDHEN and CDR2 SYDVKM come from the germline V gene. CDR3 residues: CASSLQINYGYTF. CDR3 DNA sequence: TGTGCCAGCAGCCTACAGATTAACTATGGCTACACCTTC.

CDR3 sequence reads: CATSRERLPGKTEAFF. CDR3 DNA sequence: TGTGCCACCAGCAGAGAGAGGTTGCCGGGGAAGACTGAAGCTTTCTTT. The chain employs TRBV15 and TRBJ1-1, with unresolved D. This CDR3 is built from 16 residues. Germline V CDR1 and CDR2: LNHNV, YYDKDF (reference sequence). The ends were cut back, 0 bases at V and 5 bases at J, with 16 bases in the middle.

The DNA of the CDR3 is TGTGCCAGCAGCCAACAACAGAAACTGTTTTTT. Amino acids: CASSQQQKLFF. The chain carries TRBV3-1 (or the pseudogene TRBV3-2) and TRBJ1-4; no definite D call. The CDR3 sequence is 11 residues long. Germline V CDR1 and CDR2: LGHDT, YNNKEL (reference sequence). Trimming removed 2 bases from V and 11 bases from J, with 6 bases in between.

The CDR3 loop reads CATQGGSYEQYF. The CDR3 DNA sequence: TGTGCCACCCAGGGGGGTTCTTACGAGCAGTACTTC. V is TRBV24-1 and J is TRBJ2-7, with D maybe TRBD1 (7 bases). V dropped 9 bases and J dropped 4 bases, with 12 bases sitting between them. The CDR3 is 12 residues long. The germline V gene encodes CDR1 KGHDR and CDR2 SFDVKD.

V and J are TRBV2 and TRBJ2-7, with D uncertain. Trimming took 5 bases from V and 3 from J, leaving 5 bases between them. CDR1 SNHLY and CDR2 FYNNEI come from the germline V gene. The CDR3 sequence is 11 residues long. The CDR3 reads CASSPFYEQYF. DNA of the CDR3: TGTGCCAGCAGTCCCTTCTACGAGCAGTACTTC.

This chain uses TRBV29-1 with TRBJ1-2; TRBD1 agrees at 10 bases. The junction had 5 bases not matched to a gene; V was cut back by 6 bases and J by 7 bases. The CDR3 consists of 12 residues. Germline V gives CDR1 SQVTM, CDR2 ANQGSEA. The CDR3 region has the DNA TGCAGCGTCGGGGACAGGGGTCTTGGCTACACCTTC. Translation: CSVGDRGLGYTF.

The CDR3 bases are TGTGCCAGCAGTCCGACACAGGGGCGTTGGGAGACCCAGTACTTC. Translation gives CASSPTQGRWETQYF. The V call is TRBV28, the J call TRBJ2-5, with 7 bases lining up with TRBD1. In germline, CDR1 is MDHEN, CDR2 SYDVKM. The CDR3 spans 15 residues. Losses at the gene ends were 5 bases for V and 5 bases for J; bases not matched to a gene: 11.

CDR3 sequence: CSVTGAGNYGYTF. The CDR3 bases are TGCAGCGTGACAGGGGCTGGGAACTATGGCTACACCTTC. V and J are TRBV29-1 and TRBJ1-2, with 8 bases matching TRBD1. With V trimmed by 6 bases and J by 2 bases, 5 bases remained unmatched. The CDR3 sequence is 13 residues long. In germline, CDR1 is SQVTM, CDR2 ANQGSEA.

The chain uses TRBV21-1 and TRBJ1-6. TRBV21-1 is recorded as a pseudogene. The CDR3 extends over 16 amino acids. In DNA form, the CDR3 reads TGTGCCAGCAACCCTTCCGGGAGCTCCTATAATTCACCCCTCCACTTT. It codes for CASNPSGSSYNSPLHF.

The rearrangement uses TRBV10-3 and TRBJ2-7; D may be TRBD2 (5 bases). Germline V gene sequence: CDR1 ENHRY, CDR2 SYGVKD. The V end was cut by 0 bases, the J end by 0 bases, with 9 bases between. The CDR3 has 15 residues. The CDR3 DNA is TGTGCCATCAGTGAGTCGACGGGGAACTCCTACGAGCAGTACTTC. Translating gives CAISESTGNSYEQYF.

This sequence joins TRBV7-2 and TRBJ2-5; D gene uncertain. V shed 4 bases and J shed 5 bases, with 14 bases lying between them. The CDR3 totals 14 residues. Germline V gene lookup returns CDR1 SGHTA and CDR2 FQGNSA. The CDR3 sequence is CASSSGWIGETQYF. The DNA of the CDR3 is TGTGCCAGCAGCTCTGGATGGATCGGGGAGACCCAGTACTTC.

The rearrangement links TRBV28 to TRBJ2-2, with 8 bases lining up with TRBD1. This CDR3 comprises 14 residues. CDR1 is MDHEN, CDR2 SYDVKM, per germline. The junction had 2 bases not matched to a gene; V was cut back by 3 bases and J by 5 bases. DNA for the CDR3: TGTGCCAGCAGTTTCGGACAGGGTACCGGGGAGCTGTTTTTT. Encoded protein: CASSFGQGTGELFF.

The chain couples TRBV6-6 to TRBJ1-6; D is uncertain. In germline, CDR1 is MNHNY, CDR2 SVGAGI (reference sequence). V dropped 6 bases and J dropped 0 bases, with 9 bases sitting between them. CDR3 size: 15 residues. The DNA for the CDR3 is TGTGCCAGCAGAGATCCGAGCTCCTATAATTCACCCCTCCACTTT. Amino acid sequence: CASRDPSSYNSPLHF.